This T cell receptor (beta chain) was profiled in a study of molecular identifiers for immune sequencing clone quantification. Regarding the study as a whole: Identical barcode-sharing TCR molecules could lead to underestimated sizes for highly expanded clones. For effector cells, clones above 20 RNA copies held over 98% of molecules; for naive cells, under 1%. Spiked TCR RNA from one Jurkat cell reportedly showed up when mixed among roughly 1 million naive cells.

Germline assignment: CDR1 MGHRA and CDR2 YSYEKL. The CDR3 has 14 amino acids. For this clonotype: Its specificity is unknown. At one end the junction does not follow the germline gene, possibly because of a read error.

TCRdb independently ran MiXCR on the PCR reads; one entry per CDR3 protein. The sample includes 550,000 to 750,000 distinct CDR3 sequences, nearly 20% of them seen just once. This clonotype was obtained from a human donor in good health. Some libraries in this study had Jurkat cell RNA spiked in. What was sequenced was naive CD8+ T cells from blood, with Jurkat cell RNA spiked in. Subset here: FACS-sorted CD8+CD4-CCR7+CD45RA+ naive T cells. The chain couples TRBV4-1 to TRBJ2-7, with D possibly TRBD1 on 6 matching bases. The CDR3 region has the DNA TGCGCCAGCAGCCACCGGGACATCTCCTACGAGCAGTGCTTC. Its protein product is CASSHRDISYEQCF.